This T cell receptor beta chain was documented in a study of cytomegalovirus exposure and HLA in healthy donors. Study as a whole: The early release's HLA-typed donors yielded approximately 85 million unique TCRs. Whole-study findings and limits: In vitro checks showed that three CMV-associated chains really do target CMV antigens.

The CDR3 covers 15 residues. Deletions cut 11 bases from V and 4 bases from J, with 20 bases between. CDR1 and CDR2 from the germline V gene are MGHDK and SYGVNS. 60 Vbeta and 13 Jbeta primers were used in PCR. The method was immunoSEQ multiplex PCR; TCRdb's version includes in-frame clones alone and lacks a portion of them. The sample table sets out 100,000 to 150,000 clones. Points on this clone: Antigen: not known.

The TCR comes from a man between 25 and 39 years old in good health and CMV-seronegative. J is TRBJ1-4 and V is TRBV25-1; D remains ambiguous. The sequencing input was PBMCs. DNA for the CDR3: TGTGCCCCCCGACCCGCCGGGAGTTATAATGAAAAACTGTTTTTT. Residues: CAPRPAGSYNEKLFF.